These T cell receptor beta chains were read from a single sample in a study of cytomegalovirus exposure and HLA in healthy donors. Clones were sequenced by immunoSEQ multiplex PCR, and TCRdb holds only the in-frame ones, with some missing. The table has roughly 150,000 clones, over 75% seen once. Input material: PBMCs. The receptors were sampled from a woman in her 30s in good health and CMV-seronegative. CDR3s leave out the opening cysteine and the closing phenylalanine or tryptophan. Each record gives: V gene, CDR3 protein.

V gene: TRBV11-2; CDR3 protein: ASSSGGGAYEQY
V gene: TRBV4-3; CDR3 protein: ASSQGTIGQGHNYGYT
V gene: TRBV5-8; CDR3 protein: ASSRLQGPNQPQH
V gene: TRBV18; CDR3 protein: ASSPDDSRF
V gene: TRBV18; CDR3 protein: ASSPPRGSVNNEQF
V gene: TRBV5-5; CDR3 protein: ASSLWASSGQY
V gene: TRBV7-2; CDR3 protein: ASSLGQGLGQETQY
V gene: TRBV2; CDR3 protein: ASVWGGADTQY
V gene: TRBV7-6; CDR3 protein: ASSPSLRAGNTIY
V gene: TRBV6-1; CDR3 protein: ASSGTGNSPLH
V gene: TRBV6-6; CDR3 protein: ASNRADYGYT
V gene: TRBV19; CDR3 protein: ASSIWQGAPGANVLT
V gene: TRBV29-1; CDR3 protein: SGYDRGLYEQY
V gene: TRBV7-6; CDR3 protein: ASSLGTGMGNQPQH
V gene: TRBV7-2; CDR3 protein: ASSLDSRYGYT
V gene: TRBV5-4; CDR3 protein: ASGELGSYEQY
V gene: TRBV15; CDR3 protein: ATSRDPSTTNEKLF
V gene: TRBV7-3; CDR3 protein: ASSTRQGQGYT
V gene: TRBV7-9; CDR3 protein: ASSRDRGPRTYEQY
V gene: TRBV6-5; CDR3 protein: ASRGSGLGYEQY
V gene: TRBV25-1; CDR3 protein: ASSEYMASGGLTDTQY
V gene: TRBV10-3; CDR3 protein: ASRTGTGLYEQY